This TCR beta chain was identified during a study of long-term antiretroviral therapy in people with HIV. General study results and limits: Clones showing expansion before ART dominated the repertoire at all time points.

A v3.0 immunoSEQ assay was performed at survey level. The repertoire was sequenced with immunoSEQ multiplex PCR; TCRdb's copy has only in-frame clones and lacks some. The sample lists fewer than 30,000 clones, 70% to 85% occurring once. This clone was observed a handful of times. Antigen specificity is unknown. At minimum, one pre-ART and two post-ART PBMC samples were obtained from each donor. The CDR3 loop spans 15 amino acids. The ends lost 8 bases at V and 5 bases at J; junction bases unmatched: 7. CDR1 MDHEN and CDR2 SYDVKM come from the germline V gene. Here the sequenced sample was unsorted PBMCs, taken 0.7 years before starting antiretroviral therapy. The sequence was obtained from a man aged 25-45 years with HIV. V usage is TRBV28 and J usage is TRBJ1-6; 9 nucleotides align to TRBD1. Here the CDR3 DNA reads TGTGCCAGCGGGAGGACAGGGGTGGATAATTCACCCCTCCACTTT. Its translation: CASGRTGVDNSPLHF. Full variable domain (missing parts from reference TRBV28 and TRBJ1-6): DVKVTQSSRYLVKRTGEKVFLECVQDMDHENMFWYRQDPGLGLRLIYFSYDVKMKEKGDIPEGYSVSREKKERFSLILESASTNQTSMYLCASGRTGVDNSPLHFGNGTRLTVT.